The present entry profiles one TCR beta chain with its context. As processed by the authors: Estimated nucleated cell counts came from reference gene primer amplification. Clones were sequenced by immunoSEQ multiplex PCR, and TCRdb holds only the in-frame ones, with some missing. The V and J calls and the clone size are those of that table, but D and trimming were determined from the DNA. This table has fewer than 45,000 clones, about 89% appearing once. The length of the CDR3 is 13 residues. Germline CDR1 and CDR2: MDHEN and SYDVKM. V shed 4 bases, J shed 6 bases, and the junction held 1 base outside the gene matches. This specimen belongs to a study of blood T cell repertoires in COVID-19. Turning to the study itself: Samples of COVID-19 (acute and convalescent) were obtained from the United States, Italy and Spain. T cells, B-cell-depleted T cells, or PBMCs supplied cDNA or gDNA.

The chain has TRBV28 and TRBJ2-2; TRBD1 aligns across 8 bases. The sequencing sample was made of peripheral blood. This receptor was taken from an elderly man with active COVID-19. The CDR3 nucleotides are TGTGCCAGCAGTTCAGGGGGCCCCGGGGAGCTGTTTTTT. Encoded protein: CASSSGGPGELFF.